The source of this T cell receptor beta chain is a study of neoadjuvant nivolumab and ipilimumab in lung cancer. Turning to the study itself: The combination arm added day-1 ipilimumab 1 mg/kg to nivolumab 3 mg/kg on days 1, 15, 29. Study observations and caveats: Compared with tumor-adjacent uninvolved lung, resected tumors showed greater richness and clonality. From pretherapy to surgery, tumor richness and clonality rose with dual therapy. A small number of samples were TCR sequenced.

Germline V gives CDR1 SQVTM, CDR2 ANQGSEA. V shed 7 bases and J 5 bases; nucleotides not matched to a gene: 9. There are 13 residues in the CDR3. About this clone itself: Its antigen remains unidentified.

The data were produced by immunoSEQ multiplex PCR, yet TCRdb's version contains in-frame clones alone and is incomplete. The data contain more than 25,000 clones, 75% to 85% of them singletons. The receptor comes from an adult with non-small cell lung cancer. The V gene is TRBV29-1, the J gene TRBJ1-2, with 8 nucleotides matching TRBD1. Material: tumor tissue, obtained after neoadjuvant nivolumab, alone or with ipilimumab, at or shortly before surgery. The CDR3, as DNA: TGCAGCGATCATGCAGGGGGCGGTTATGGCTACACCTTC. As protein: CSDHAGGGYGYTF.